The next 30 T cell receptor beta chains were all read from a single sample in a study of T cells in Graves' hyperthyroidism and ophthalmopathy. From RNA transcripts, TCR beta CDR3 regions were amplified. TCR CDR3 underwent first-round RT-PCR with the HTBI primer set. TCRdb recomputed calls from the multiplex PCR reads with MiXCR, one row per CDR3 protein. Among approximately 420,000 distinct CDR3 sequences listed, approximately 14% were seen once. Source material: blood. The receptors come from a woman younger than 30 with Graves' hyperthyroidism.

This clonotype was detected ten times or more. The V and J genes are TRBV7-9 and TRBJ2-7; 11 nucleotides match TRBD2. The J segment lost 2 bases and the V segment lost 8 bases, leaving 8 bases of the junction unmatched. Per germline, CDR1 SEHNR and CDR2 FQNEAQ (reference sequence). The CDR3 contains 15 residues. The DNA of the CDR3 is TGTGCCAGCCGACTAGCGGGGTCGAATACCTACGAGCAGTACTTC. Translating it yields CASRLAGSNTYEQYF.

V gene TRBV6-1 combines with J gene TRBJ1-4, with D uncertain. This CDR3 is 16 amino acids long. V was trimmed by 4 bases and J by 5 bases, leaving 17 bases between them. Germline V gene data show CDR1 as MNHNS and CDR2 as SASEGT. CDR3 sequence (DNA): TGTGCCAGCAGTGCCCTGTCAAGGCGTAGGAATGAAAAACTGTTTTTT. This encodes CASSALSRRRNEKLFF.

This clonotype was detected many times. V and J are TRBV20-1 and TRBJ2-7; D is undetermined. The V end lost 0 bases, the J end lost 7 bases, and 7 bases lay between the germline ends. This CDR3 is built from 11 residues. CDR1 and CDR2 from the germline V gene are DFQATT and SNEGSKA (reference sequence). The CDR3 protein is CSARDAREQYF. DNA of the CDR3: TGCAGTGCTAGAGACGCGAGGGAGCAGTACTTC.

This sequence joins TRBV18 and TRBJ1-2; D is unresolved. The CDR3 extends over 11 amino acids. From germline, CDR1 is KGHSH and CDR2 LQKENI. Trimming shortened V by 4 bases and J by 7 bases, and 7 bases separated the two germline ends. The CDR3 DNA reads TGTGCCAGCTCACAGGGATCTGGCTACACCTTC. It yields the protein CASSQGSGYTF.

The table lists this clonotype with a few counts. The chain is built from TRBV28 and TRBJ2-3; 8 bases align to TRBD2. Per the germline V gene, CDR1 is MDHEN and CDR2 is SYDVKM. The CDR3 has 15 residues. The V segment lost 6 bases and the J segment 1 base; nucleotides outside the gene matches: 6. This CDR3 reads CASRPGRAGTDTQYF. The CDR3 nucleotides read TGTGCCAGCAGGCCCGGGAGGGCTGGCACAGATACGCAGTATTTT.

This clonotype was counted at least ten times. The chain recombines TRBV12-3 or TRBV12-4 with TRBJ2-7; 7 positions agree with TRBD2. Trimming took 4 bases from V and 1 from J; bases not matched to a gene: 10. The CDR3 is 16 residues long. CDR3 nucleotides: TGTGCCAGCAGTTACTCGGGGGGAGGGTGGTCCTACGAGCAGTACTTC. The encoded protein is CASSYSGGGWSYEQYF.

The V call is TRBV7-2, the J call TRBJ1-6; TRBD1 matches 8 bases. Germline V gives CDR1 SGHTA, CDR2 FQGNSA. Trimming removed 6 bases from V and 5 bases from J; junction bases left unmatched: 6. The CDR3 covers 15 residues. The CDR3: CASRPGGANNSPLHF. The CDR3 nucleotides read TGTGCCAGCAGGCCAGGGGGCGCGAATAATTCACCCCTCCACTTT. Complete variable domain (other parts from reference TRBV7-2 and TRBJ1-6): GAGVSQSPSNKVTEKGKDVELRCDPISGHTALYWYRQSLGQGLEFLIYFQGNSAPDKSGLPSDRFSAERTGGSVSTLTIQRTQQEDSAVYLCASRPGGANNSPLHFGNGTRLTVT.

The rearrangement links TRBV7-9 to TRBJ2-7; TRBD2 is a possible D gene (5 bases). The CDR3 length is 14 residues. Germline lookup yields CDR1 SEHNR and CDR2 FQNEAQ (reference sequence). Trimming stripped 9 bases from V and 0 bases from J, with 15 bases between. The CDR3, as DNA: TGTGCCAGTAGTATCGGACTCCTCTCCTACGAGCAGTACTTC. Its protein is CASSIGLLSYEQYF.

This clonotype was counted ten times or more. The gene calls are TRBV12-3 or TRBV12-4 and TRBJ2-3; TRBD2 matches 10 bases. Germline trimming cut 3 bases from V and 2 bases from J; bases unmatched to any gene: 5. This CDR3 spans 16 amino acids. The CDR3 here is CASSFALAGDTDTQYF. The CDR3 DNA reads TGTGCCAGCAGTTTTGCGCTAGCGGGGGACACAGATACGCAGTATTTT.

This clonotype has at least ten counts. The V gene is TRBV3-1, the J gene TRBJ2-7, with a tentative D call TRBD2 (6 bases). Germline-derived CDR1 and CDR2 are LGHDT and YNNKEL (reference sequence). Trimming removed 3 bases from V and 0 bases from J, with 15 bases in between. The CDR3 has 16 residues. This chain's CDR3 is CASSQGGLGVSYEQYF. As DNA, the CDR3 is TGTGCCAGCAGCCAGGGAGGATTAGGGGTCTCCTACGAGCAGTACTTC.

This clonotype was counted ten times or more. The rearrangement joins TRBV28 to TRBJ2-5, with D possibly TRBD1 on 5 matching bases. With 3 bases removed from V and 4 bases from J, the gap between germline ends came to 6 bases. This CDR3 has 12 residues. Germline loops: CDR1 MDHEN, CDR2 SYDVKM. The CDR3 is CASSLQGETQYF. CDR3 coding DNA: TGTGCCAGCAGTTTGCAGGGAGAGACCCAGTACTTC.

The rearrangement links TRBV20-1 to TRBJ1-1; TRBD1 might be the D (5 bases). Trimming removed 5 bases from V and 0 bases from J, with 13 bases in between. The CDR3 totals 14 residues. The V gene's germline CDR1 is DFQATT and CDR2 SNEGSKA (reference sequence). The CDR3 DNA follows: TGCAGTGCTGCCAAGGGGTCGATGAACACTGAAGCTTTCTTT. It is translated as CSAAKGSMNTEAFF.

This clonotype was seen repeatedly, ten times or more. The V and J genes are TRBV11-2 and TRBJ2-7, with a tentative D call TRBD2 (7 bases). CDR3 length: 15 residues. With 1 base removed from V and 6 bases from J, the gap between germline ends came to 16 bases. The germline gives CDR1 SGHAT, CDR2 FQNNGV. The CDR3 sequence: CASSLVRRGGSEQYF. The CDR3 coding sequence is TGTGCCAGCAGCTTAGTCCGAAGGGGGGGAAGCGAGCAGTACTTC.

This clonotype was detected many times. CDR3 in amino acids: CSAGLRVPDTQYF. CDR3 coding DNA: TGCAGTGCTGGGCTCAGGGTTCCAGATACGCAGTATTTT. The V and J genes are TRBV20-1 and TRBJ2-3, with D possibly TRBD1 on 5 matching bases. In germline, CDR1 is DFQATT, CDR2 SNEGSKA (reference sequence). This CDR3 comprises 13 residues. V was trimmed by 5 bases and J by 4 bases, leaving 13 bases between them.

This clonotype was recorded many times. The V gene is TRBV12-3 or TRBV12-4, the J gene TRBJ1-1; 7 positions agree with TRBD1. The CDR3 is made up of 15 amino acids. The J segment lost 0 bases and the V segment lost 2 bases, leaving 3 bases of the junction unmatched. CDR3 sequence: CASSLKQGLNTEAFF. In DNA, the CDR3 is TGTGCCAGCAGTTTAAAACAGGGGTTGAACACTGAAGCTTTCTTT.

This chain uses TRBV28 with TRBJ1-2; D gene unclear. Trimming took 2 bases from V and 7 from J, leaving 14 bases between them. Looked up from germline, CDR1 is MDHEN and CDR2 is SYDVKM. The CDR3 covers 14 residues. Here the CDR3 reads CASSLNSNYGGYTF. The CDR3 DNA reads TGTGCCAGCAGTTTAAATTCAAACTATGGTGGCTACACCTTC.

This clonotype was detected many times. The chain combines TRBV5-1 with TRBJ2-1, with D unclear. Trimming took 4 bases from V and 0 from J, leaving 11 bases between them. The length of the CDR3 is 15 residues. Germline lookup yields CDR1 SGHRS and CDR2 YFSETQ. The CDR3 DNA follows: TGCGCCAGCAGCCCGGACGGGCCCTCCTACAATGAGCAGTTCTTC. This translates into CASSPDGPSYNEQFF.

This clonotype has more than one count but fewer than ten. The V and J genes are TRBV29-1 and TRBJ2-3; D ambiguous. There are 13 residues in the CDR3. Trimming shortened V by 7 bases and J by 2 bases, and 13 bases separated the two germline ends. Germline V lookup: CDR1 SQVTM, CDR2 ANQGSEA. Written as DNA, the CDR3 is TGCAGCGCCGCCGGCCTGCTCACAGATACGCAGTATTTT. Protein sequence: CSAAGLLTDTQYF.

This clonotype appeared a few times. This sequence joins TRBV7-2 and TRBJ2-7, with TRBD2 matching 7 bases. The CDR3 runs 15 residues. The J segment lost 4 bases and the V segment lost 1 base, leaving 7 bases of the junction unmatched. CDR1 SGHTA and CDR2 FQGNSA come from the germline V gene. Here the CDR3 DNA reads TGTGCCAGCAGCTTAGAGGCGGGAGTGAATTACGAGCAGTACTTC. This encodes CASSLEAGVNYEQYF.

This clonotype was seen repeatedly, ten times or more. As DNA, the CDR3 is TGTGCCAGCAGATCAGCCGGGGAGACCCAGTACTTC. This sequence encodes CASRSAGETQYF. The chain joins TRBV28 to TRBJ2-5; no definite D call. The CDR3 has 12 amino acids. Germline-derived CDR1 and CDR2 are MDHEN and SYDVKM. Trimming took off 6 bases at V and 5 bases at J, with 10 bases between the two ends.

This clonotype was seen more than once but under ten times. CDR3 loop: CASSTGLVVTNEKLFF. The CDR3 nucleotides read TGTGCCAGCAGTACCGGGCTAGTTGTGACTAATGAAAAACTGTTTTTT. The chain combines TRBV13 with TRBJ1-4; D not resolved. CDR3 size: 16 residues. The V gene lost 6 bases and the J gene lost 2 bases, with 16 bases spanning the gap. From germline, CDR1 is PRHDT and CDR2 FYEKMQ (reference sequence).

This chain connects TRBV7-6 to TRBJ2-5, with 8 bases lining up with TRBD1. Trimming took 4 bases from V and 3 from J; bases not matched to a gene: 1. The CDR3 covers 13 residues. Germline V gene lookup returns CDR1 SGHVS and CDR2 FNYEAQ. CDR3 sequence: CASSWGQEETQYF. The CDR3 region has the DNA TGTGCCAGCAGCTGGGGACAGGAAGAGACCCAGTACTTC.

This clonotype appeared once. The chain couples TRBV7-9 to TRBJ2-4, with a weak D call TRBD2 (5 bases). The CDR3 extends over 13 amino acids. The V gene's germline CDR1 is SEHNR and CDR2 FQNEAQ (reference sequence). The ends were cut back, 1 base at V and 6 bases at J, with 7 bases in the middle. This CDR3 is CASSLDEGNIQYF. CDR3 bases: TGTGCCAGCAGCTTAGATGAGGGAAACATTCAGTACTTC. The variable domain in full, completed from reference TRBV7-9 and TRBJ2-4, reads DTGVSQNPRHKITKRGQNVTFRCDPISEHNRLYWYRQTLGQGPEFLTYFQNEAQLEKSRLLSDRFSAERPKGSFSTLEIQRTEQGDSAMYLCASSLDEGNIQYFGAGTRLSVL.

This clonotype showed up many times. V gene TRBV12-3 or TRBV12-4 combines with J gene TRBJ1-1; 7 bases are a match to TRBD1. V trimming: 5 bases; J trimming: 10 bases; junction bases outside the gene matches: 4. The CDR3 sequence is 11 residues long. For the CDR3, the DNA is TGTGCCAGCAGTAACGGACAGGTAGCTTTCTTT. It codes for CASSNGQVAFF.

In its sample, this clonotype was seen many times. The chain uses TRBV3-1 and TRBJ2-5; 10 bases agree with TRBD2. This CDR3 has 17 amino acids. Germline V lookup: CDR1 LGHDT, CDR2 YNNKEL (reference sequence). The ends lost 1 base at V and 1 base at J; junction bases unmatched: 6. CDR3 protein: CASSQAPRLAGQETQYF. The CDR3 coding sequence is TGTGCCAGCAGCCAAGCACCGAGACTAGCGGGCCAAGAGACCCAGTACTTC.

The sample holds many counts of this clonotype. The chain is built from TRBV28 and TRBJ2-3, with 11 bases fitting TRBD2. The CDR3 runs to 13 residues. V was pared by 9 bases and J by 4 bases, with 3 bases of the junction left unmatched. CDR1 and CDR2 (germline): MDHEN, SYDVKM. The CDR3 is CASLAGGADTQYF. The CDR3 region has the DNA TGTGCCAGTTTAGCGGGAGGGGCAGATACGCAGTATTTT.

This clonotype was counted at least ten times. The V call is TRBV27, the J call TRBJ2-1; D might be TRBD1 or TRBD2, each matching 5 bases. Trimming removed 7 bases at V and 0 bases at J, with 7 bases between. Germline V CDR1 and CDR2: MNHEY, SMNVEV (reference sequence). The CDR3 has 13 amino acids. The CDR3 protein is CASTGSSYNEQFF. The CDR3 DNA sequence: TGTGCCAGCACAGGGAGCTCCTACAATGAGCAGTTCTTC.

This clonotype was recorded many times. The chain is built from TRBV12-3 or TRBV12-4 and TRBJ2-2; D is uncertain. The CDR3 loop spans 13 amino acids. Trimming cost V 5 bases and J 5 bases, with 9 bases left between them. The CDR3 sequence: CASSLYSTGELFF. The DNA for the CDR3 is TGTGCCAGCAGTCTCTACTCAACCGGGGAGCTGTTTTTT.

The sample holds many counts of this clonotype. This rearrangement joins TRBV30 to TRBJ2-3, with a possible D match to TRBD2 (6 bases). CDR1 and CDR2 (germline): GTSNPN, SVGIG (reference sequence). Trimming stripped 0 bases from V and 4 bases from J, with 14 bases between. The CDR3 extends over 15 amino acids. CDR3 nucleotides: TGTGCCTGGAGTGTACTATACGGAGGGGCAGATACGCAGTATTTT. Amino acid sequence: CAWSVLYGGADTQYF.

V and J are TRBV4-1 and TRBJ2-1; D call uncertain. The CDR3 sequence is 15 residues long. From germline, CDR1 is MGHRA and CDR2 YSYEKL. Trimming shortened V by 1 base and J by 10 bases, and 17 bases separated the two germline ends. The CDR3: CASSQVKASINEQFF. The CDR3, as DNA: TGCGCCAGCAGCCAAGTAAAAGCTTCAATCAACGAGCAGTTCTTC.